The 17 T cell receptor beta chains below were found in one sample sequenced in a study of T cells in narcolepsy. This table comes from immunoSEQ multiplex PCR, and its TCRdb copy is limited to in-frame clones, with some not included. Seen here are tens of thousands of clones, roughly four fifths observed once, and the top ten hold about 2.5%. Sequencing was performed on CD45RA- memory CD4+ T cells from PBMCs. The receptor source for this set is a human donor with narcolepsy.

This clone was counted once. The gene calls are TRBV5-1 and TRBJ1-1; D is possibly TRBD1 (6 bases). The V gene lost 3 bases and the J gene lost 4 bases, with 16 bases spanning the gap. Per germline, CDR1 SGHRS and CDR2 YFSETQ. The CDR3 covers 15 residues. Written as DNA, the CDR3 is TGCGCCAGCAGCTCCCGACAGGCGGGGGGCACTGAAGCTTTCTTT. This encodes CASSSRQAGGTEAFF.

The chain links TRBV27 to TRBJ1-6, with TRBD1 as a possible D gene (5 bases). The V end lost 4 bases, the J end lost 0 bases, and 10 bases lay between the germline ends. CDR1 and CDR2 from the germline V gene are MNHEY and SMNVEV (reference sequence). The CDR3 covers 16 residues. The CDR3 nucleotides are TGTGCCAGCAGTTACTCAGGGAGCTCCTATAATTCACCCCTCCACTTT. Its protein is CASSYSGSSYNSPLHF.

The sample holds a few counts of this clone. This chain links TRBV7-3 with TRBJ2-7; D might be TRBD1 (5 bases). The CDR3 totals 15 residues. V was shortened by 3 bases and J by 5 bases, with 17 bases between the two germline ends. Germline-derived CDR1 and CDR2 are SGHTA and FQGTGA. This CDR3 reads CASSFERARVHEQYF. CDR3 coding DNA: TGTGCCAGCAGCTTTGAACGGGCCAGGGTGCACGAGCAGTACTTC. Using reference TRBV7-3 and TRBJ2-7 for the parts outside the CDR3, the full variable domain is GAGVSQTPSNKVTEKGKYVELRCDPISGHTALYWYRQSLGQGPEFLIYFQGTGAADDSGLPNDRFFAVRPEGSVSTLKIQRTERGDSAVYLCASSFERARVHEQYFGPGTRLTVT.

This clone was observed a handful of times. The chain combines TRBV11-2 with TRBJ1-1, with 8 bases lining up with TRBD1. Germline values: CDR1 SGHAT, CDR2 FQNNGV. V lost 3 bases, J lost 5 bases, and 11 bases stayed unmatched. CDR3 length: 16 residues. Here the CDR3 DNA reads TGTGCCAGCAGCTTGGGGCCAGGGGGCGAGCTAACTGAAGCTTTCTTT. It is translated as CASSLGPGGELTEAFF. The whole variable domain, filled in from reference TRBV11-2 and TRBJ1-1, reads EAGVAQSPRYKIIEKRQSVAFWCNPISGHATLYWYQQILGQGPKLLIQFQNNGVVDDSQLPKDRFSAERLKGVDSTLKIQPAKLEDSAVYLCASSLGPGGELTEAFFGQGTRLTVV.

J is TRBJ2-3 and V is TRBV7-9, with unresolved D. The CDR3 has 15 amino acids. CDR1 is SEHNR and CDR2 is FQNEAQ in the germline V gene (reference sequence). V lost 5 bases and J lost 1, with 13 bases in between. Here the CDR3 reads CASSDRLGGTDTQYF. The DNA for the CDR3 is TGTGCCAGCAGCGACCGTCTAGGTGGCACAGATACGCAGTATTTT.

This chain joins TRBV10-3 and TRBJ1-2, with TRBD1 as a possible D gene (5 bases). With 0 bases removed from V and 7 bases from J, the gap between germline ends came to 12 bases. CDR3 size: 14 residues. Per the germline V gene, CDR1 is ENHRY and CDR2 is SYGVKD. In nucleotides, the CDR3 is TGTGCCATCAGTGAGTCGAGTACAGGAAGTGGCTACACCTTC. This codes for CAISESSTGSGYTF.

The chain couples TRBV19 to TRBJ1-5; TRBD1 agrees at 7 bases. CDR3 size: 16 residues. In germline, CDR1 is LNHDA, CDR2 SQIVND (reference sequence). The J segment lost 3 bases and the V segment lost 4 bases, leaving 9 bases of the junction unmatched. The CDR3 loop reads CASSSRPGQPNQPQHF. CDR3 sequence (DNA): TGTGCCAGTAGTAGCCGTCCGGGACAGCCCAATCAGCCCCAGCATTTT. Full variable domain (rest looked up from reference TRBV19 and TRBJ1-5): DGGITQSPKYLFRKEGQNVTLSCEQNLNHDAMYWYRQDPGQGLRLIYYSQIVNDFQKGDIAEGYSVSREKKESFPLTVTSAQKNPTAFYLCASSSRPGQPNQPQHFGDGTRLSIL.

This chain joins TRBV7-9 and TRBJ1-1; D remains unclear. The CDR3 totals 14 residues. Germline V gene sequence: CDR1 SEHNR, CDR2 FQNEAQ (reference sequence). V shed 2 bases and J shed 1 base, with 8 bases lying between them. The CDR3 protein is CASSLKRENTEAFF. In DNA, the CDR3 is TGTGCCAGCAGCTTAAAACGGGAGAACACTGAAGCTTTCTTT.

The chain employs TRBV4-3 and TRBJ1-2, with D possibly matching TRBD1 (5 bases). Germline values: CDR1 LGHNA, CDR2 YSLEER. CDR3 length: 15 amino acids. The ends were cut back, 5 bases at V and 8 bases at J, with 21 bases in the middle. The CDR3 nucleotides read TGCGCCAGCAGCTCTGGTCGGGGCACCTGGGAGGGCTACACCTTC. Translating gives CASSSGRGTWEGYTF.

This chain uses TRBV11-2 with TRBJ1-1; D gene uncertain. This CDR3 spans 15 amino acids. Germline V lookup: CDR1 SGHAT, CDR2 FQNNGV. Trimming removed 3 bases at V and 8 bases at J, with 19 bases between. The CDR3 DNA reads TGTGCCAGCAGCTTTCCGCCCTCTCGTCGGAACGAAGCTTTCTTT. Its translation: CASSFPPSRRNEAFF.

J is TRBJ2-3 and V is TRBV29-1, with a possible D match to TRBD1 (5 bases). Germline CDR1 SQVTM, CDR2 ANQGSEA. V was trimmed by 6 bases and J by 1 base, leaving 14 bases between them. This CDR3 has 14 residues. The CDR3 nucleotides read TGCAGCGTAGAACAGGTCCGGGGCACAGATACGCAGTATTTT. Its translation is CSVEQVRGTDTQYF.

The chain has TRBV19 and TRBJ1-2; the D is unclear. The germline V gene has CDR1 LNHDA and CDR2 SQIVND (reference sequence). Trimming took 6 bases from V and 4 from J, leaving 9 bases between them. The CDR3 covers 12 residues. Here the CDR3 DNA reads TGTGCCAGTAGCCATCCCCTCTATGGCTACACCTTC. Encoded protein: CASSHPLYGYTF. The entire variable domain, with the rest obtained from reference TRBV19 and TRBJ1-2, is as follows: DGGITQSPKYLFRKEGQNVTLSCEQNLNHDAMYWYRQDPGQGLRLIYYSQIVNDFQKGDIAEGYSVSREKKESFPLTVTSAQKNPTAFYLCASSHPLYGYTFGSGTRLTVV.

The genes are TRBV19 and TRBJ1-5; no firm D call. V was trimmed by 4 bases and J by 7 bases, leaving 14 bases between them. This CDR3 region has 14 residues. The germline CDR1 and CDR2 sequences are LNHDA and SQIVND (reference sequence). The CDR3 loop reads CASSNYEGPQPQHF. CDR3 nucleotide sequence: TGTGCCAGTAGTAACTACGAGGGCCCCCAGCCCCAGCATTTT.

This chain uses TRBV19 with TRBJ1-2; D might be TRBD1 (5 bases). Deletions cut 3 bases from V and 4 bases from J, with 15 bases between. The germline V gene encodes CDR1 LNHDA and CDR2 SQIVND (reference sequence). This CDR3 spans 15 amino acids. This CDR3 is CASSITDRRAYGYTF. CDR3 DNA sequence: TGTGCCAGTAGTATCACCGACAGAAGAGCCTATGGCTACACCTTC.

This chain connects TRBV2 to TRBJ1-5; 10 bases align to TRBD1. V shed 4 bases, J shed 0 bases, and the junction held 0 bases outside the gene matches. There are 15 residues in the CDR3. Germline loops: CDR1 SNHLY, CDR2 FYNNEI. CDR3 region: CASSGTGGSNQPQHF. The CDR3 DNA follows: TGTGCCAGCAGTGGGACAGGGGGTAGCAATCAGCCCCAGCATTTT.

This rearrangement joins TRBV6-6 to TRBJ1-4; D might be TRBD1 (5 bases). Trimming took 4 bases from V and 0 from J, leaving 9 bases between them. The CDR3 loop spans 15 amino acids. Germline loops: CDR1 MNHNY, CDR2 SVGAGI (reference sequence). The CDR3 protein is CASSFQGPTNEKLFF. The CDR3 DNA follows: TGTGCCAGCAGTTTTCAGGGCCCAACTAATGAAAAACTGTTTTTT.

The J gene is TRBJ2-5, the V gene TRBV5-4; D not resolved. Germline V CDR1 and CDR2: SGHNT, YYREEE (reference sequence). Trimming shortened V by 0 bases and J by 5 bases, and 11 bases separated the two germline ends. This CDR3 is built from 14 residues. The CDR3 region is CASSLEQSTETQYF. CDR3 DNA sequence: TGTGCCAGCAGCTTGGAACAATCCACGGAGACCCAGTACTTC.